The source of this TCR beta chain is a study of naive and memory T cell subsets (TCRdb year 2017). Concerning the study at large: Sorted naive and memory T cell subsets from peripheral blood were analyzed in the study using a UMI-based, open-source pipeline for TCR alpha and beta sequencing. The functional CMV T cell responses agreed completely with IgG serology results. RNA was DNase-treated and reverse transcribed with TCR constant-region primers, mostly using SuperScript III.

This clonotype was seen a few times. Its antigen is not yet known. Within one base of it there is no much larger clone, and no base qualities were kept. There are 14 amino acids in the CDR3, from cysteine to phenylalanine inclusive. Only the CDR3 part of the read is kept: 42 bases, read in frame from the first base. A distance of 7 bases separates the germline ends of V and J, which lose 2 bases and 0 bases respectively. Looking up the germline V gene (reference sequence) yields CDR1 MNHEY and CDR2 SMNVEV. From the second PCR step on, the TCR alpha and beta chain libraries were amplified in separate reactions. The CMV status of each donor was determined by measuring IFNgamma production from CD4+ T cells after fresh PBMCs had been stimulated overnight with CMV viral lysate. CD4 T cells were positively selected with Miltenyi beads, followed by positive selection of CD8 T cells from the CD4-negative fraction. After staining for CD3, CD4, CD8, CD45RA, CD27 and a live/dead dye, cells were sorted on a BD Aria II into four subsets based on CD45RA and CD27. A few healthy volunteers provided blood, and the blood of each volunteer was split into CD4 and CD8 T cells and then into four differentiation subsets. Around 110 ml of peripheral blood was taken from each donor, and PBMC were separated by density-gradient centrifugation on Ficoll-Paque PLUS. Sorted cells were lysed in RLT buffer, after which RNA was extracted using a Qiagen RNeasy kit and stored at -80 degrees C.

To prepare the library, UMI-ligation and nested PCR was applied. The beta constant-region primer consisted of an equimolar mixture of two oligonucleotides that together covered TRBC1 and TRBC2. The ligated cDNA went through four rounds of PCR with nested alpha and beta constant-region primers together with the SP2 primer. A single-stranded oligonucleotide carrying the SP2 primer and a 12-nucleotide UMI was ligated to the 3' end of the cDNA by T4 RNA ligase 1. Incubation of the ligation reaction lasted about 19-24 hours at 16 degrees C. PCR2 was usually performed as a SYBR Green qPCR and halted at a preset threshold so that over-amplification would not occur. Every purification after the first one was done using Agencourt AMPure XP magnetic beads. Library quantification was done by Qubit, followed by a TapeStation check on which the main peak was expected at around 650 bp. Sequencing of the pooled libraries was done on an Illumina MiSeq using v2 2x251 paired-end kits, which typically yielded about 1-2 million reads per sample. Each sample was pooled at 3.5 to 4 nM, and roughly 4.5-7% PhiX was included to help cluster recognition. On the authors' methods: FASTQ reads processed by Demultiplexor were assigned V and J genes by Decombinator through tag matching that tolerated a single base-pair mismatch. Collapsinator used UMIs to correct both sequencing errors and frequency errors arising from PCR heterogeneity. TCRs were translated and CDR3s were extracted from the conserved cysteine to the FGXG phenylalanine by CDR3Translator, with non-productive sequences being flagged. Gini, Shannon entropy and inverse Simpson indices were calculated on repertoires that had been subsampled to equal numbers of UMI-defined TCRs. Power-law fits to clonotype abundance distributions were performed by maximum likelihood within the linear range. For one naive CD8 sample, the pipeline and MIGEC produced similar UMI counts, unique TCR numbers and clonal distributions. One analysis removed from the naive repertoire any naive TCRs that were also found in any memory subset from the same donor. A set of several thousand CMV-associated CDR3 sequences, compiled from VDJdb and a published dataset, was used to search the repertoires. The public sequencing data were trimmed at Q25 with fastp and processed into clonotypes with MiXCR by TCRdb, which kept only in-frame beta chains. All rows with the same CDR3 protein become a single entry with the most common DNA and genes. The V and J calls shown here were made by TCRdb, not taken from the authors' results. The table for this sample lists over 110,000 distinct CDR3 sequences; 15% to 20% of them were counted only once. The ten most abundant clones make up about 0.57% of the sample.

Beyond this particular receptor, the publication reports: In both CD4 and CD8 cells, the Gini index increased while Shannon and inverse Simpson diversity decreased from naive through CM, EM and EMRA. The repertoire findings for the naive and memory subsets could not be validated, as no ground truth was available. RNA-based TCR counts may be affected by expression changes linked to T cell activation and differentiation. Single alpha or beta chain sequences, rather than paired alpha/beta receptors, were used to define clonotypes. A few larger clonotypes were present in naive repertoires, particularly the CD8 repertoires, and these clonotypes were possibly memory cells re-expressing CD45RA. A power law was followed by TCR abundance, with an exponent that differed between naive and memory subsets but was consistent across the three individuals. Once error correction was done, more than 90% of naive TCR sequences showed up just once, which made the naive abundance distributions much steeper than those of the memory subsets.

Sequencing was performed on naive CD8+ T cells from blood. The intended sense of this specimen's cell subset or site label: naive T cells, CD45RA high CD27+. The receptor was isolated from a human donor in good health. This sequence uses TRBV27 and TRBJ2-5; confidence is insufficient to name the D gene. The nucleotides read TGTGCCAGCAGTTTAAGGCAGGACCAAGAGACCCAGTACTTC. Its coded protein is CASSLRQDQETQYF.